The clone carrying this T cell receptor beta chain was picked up many times. V shed 7 bases and J shed 8 bases, with 12 bases lying between them. The CDR3 is 12 residues long. Ligated cDNA underwent four rounds of PCR with nested alpha and beta constant region primers and SP2. Blood and skin TCR RNA was reverse transcribed with alpha and beta constant primers. TCRdb reprocessed the 5' RACE reads via MiXCR and lists one record per CDR3 protein. Of 55,000 to 70,000 distinct CDR3 sequences listed, over 7% are singletons. This entry is derived from a study of naive and memory T cell subsets. The library had UMIs added by 3' ligation of an oligonucleotide to TCR cDNA. Input was roughly 1 to 1000 ng of DNase-treated total RNA without cell sorting.

The source is a male donor in good health. This rearrangement joins TRBV12-3 or TRBV12-4 to TRBJ2-1; D is perhaps TRBD2 (6 bases). CDR3 coding DNA: TGTGCCAGCAAGACGGAGGGGTATGAGCAGTTCTTC. It translates to CASKTEGYEQFF.